Listed below are T cell receptor beta chains from one sample, sequenced in a study of cytotoxic CD8 clonotypes in ibrutinib-treated CLL. The assay was immunoSEQ multiplex PCR, and TCRdb's table has in-frame clones only and misses some. The sample lists some 200,000 clones, more than 65% occurring once. The sequencing used PBMCs, collected after 12 months of ibrutinib treatment. The receptors shown here come from a human donor with chronic lymphocytic leukemia. Each CDR3 is given with its conserved first and last residue. D genes are given only for firm matches. Not all rows give a size; the values are once, few, many and, for expanded clones, a class.

14,TRBJ1-1,NA,TRBV7-6,NA,TGTGCCAGCAGCTTAGGATCGGGGAACACTGAAGCTTTCTTT,CASSLGSGNTEAFF
16,TRBJ2-5,NA,TRBV18,TRBD2,TGTGCCAGCTCACCATCGAGAACTAGCGATGGAGAGACCCAGTACTTC,CASSPSRTSDGETQYF
14,TRBJ1-1,NA,TRBV10-2,NA,TGCGCCAGCAGTGAGTCACCGGGATACACTGAAGCTTTCTTT,CASSESPGYTEAFF
14,TRBJ2-1,NA,TRBV4-2,NA,TGTGCCAGCGGGGGCTGGAGTGGATACAATGAGCAGTTCTTC,CASGGWSGYNEQFF
15,TRBJ1-5,NA,TRBV7-2,TRBD1,TGTGCCAGCAGCTCCTTACAGGGGAGCAATCAGCCCCAGCATTTT,CASSSLQGSNQPQHF
15,TRBJ2-5,NA,TRBV7-9,TRBD2,TGTGCCACCTCGCCCCAGGGACTAGATGGAGAGACCCAGTACTTC,CATSPQGLDGETQYF
13,TRBJ1-1,NA,TRBV30,NA,TGTGCCTGGATGACGCAGGGCGGGGCTGAAGCTTTCTTT,CAWMTQGGAEAFF
14,TRBJ1-2,once,TRBV7-2,NA,TGTGCCAGCAGCCCGGACCCTGCGTTTCTGTCCGGCACCTTC,CASSPDPAFLSGTF
15,TRBJ2-3,few,TRBV2,TRBD2,TGTGCCAGCAGTGATCCAGCGGGAGGTACAGATACGCAGTATTTT,CASSDPAGGTDTQYF
16,TRBJ1-5,NA,TRBV25-1,NA,TGTGCCAGCCTACCACACTCGACAGATAGCAATCAGCCCCAGCATTTT,CASLPHSTDSNQPQHF
13,TRBJ1-5,NA,TRBV2,TRBD1,TGTGCCAGGGGGACAGATCTCAATCAGCCCCAGCATTTT,CARGTDLNQPQHF
16,TRBJ1-4,NA,TRBV14,TRBD1,TGTGCCAGCAGCCTCAGGGGGCGCGAAGTAAATGAAAAACTGTTTTTT,CASSLRGREVNEKLFF
15,TRBJ2-2,once,TRBV30,TRBD2,TGTGCCTGGAGCCGGGGACTAGCGGGAGGCGGGGAGCTGTTTTTT,CAWSRGLAGGGELFF
15,TRBJ2-3,many,TRBV6-6,TRBD2,TGTGCCAGCAAGGATAGCGGGGGTAGCACAGATACGCAGTATTTT,CASKDSGGSTDTQYF
15,TRBJ2-2,few,TRBV4-1,NA,TGCGCCAGCAGCCAAGATCTCCTAGACCTCGGGGAGCTGTTTTTT,CASSQDLLDLGELFF
14,TRBJ2-3,NA,TRBV30,NA,TGTGCCTGGAGGCGGGAACCCAGCACAGATACGCAGTATTTT,CAWRREPSTDTQYF
15,TRBJ2-5,NA,TRBV7-3,TRBD2,TGTGCCAGCAGCTTAGTAAACGGGAGGGGAGAGACCCAGTACTTC,CASSLVNGRGETQYF
11,TRBJ2-7,NA,TRBV30,TRBD1,TGTGCGATCGGACAGGGGGCATCGTGGTACTTC,CAIGQGASWYF
16,TRBJ2-1,NA,TRBV6-6,NA,TGTGCCAGCAGTACCCTGAGTCCCCTGGGGCTCAATGAGCAGTTCTTC,CASSTLSPLGLNEQFF
15,TRBJ1-1,NA,TRBV5-1,TRBD1,TGCGCCAGCAGCCCTTGGGACAGGCGGAACACTGAAGCTTTCTTT,CASSPWDRRNTEAFF
15,TRBJ1-1,NA,TRBV5-1,TRBD1,TGCGCCAGCAGCTTGGGGGACAGGGGGATTACTGAAGCTTTCTTT,CASSLGDRGITEAFF
15,TRBJ2-6,NA,TRBV6-4,TRBD1,TGTGCCAGCAGCGAAACAGGGGCTGGGGCCAACGTCCTGACTTTC,CASSETGAGANVLTF
14,TRBJ1-1,NA,TRBV4-2,TRBD1,TGTGCCAGCAGCCAGACAGGGGCGAACACTGAAGCTTTCTTT,CASSQTGANTEAFF
15,TRBJ2-1,NA,TRBV5-1,NA,TGCGCCAGCAGCTTGGAAGTATCGGGTTACCATGAGCAGTTCTTC,CASSLEVSGYHEQFF
16,TRBJ2-7,NA,TRBV5-6,TRBD1,TGTGCCAGCAGCTTCTTCGGGACAGGGGCCGCCTACGAGCAGTACTTC,CASSFFGTGAAYEQYF
13,TRBJ2-7,NA,TRBV6-5,NA,TGTGCCAGCAGTTACGGCGCGGGGATCGAGCAGTACTTC,CASSYGAGIEQYF
14,TRBJ1-1,once,TRBV30,TRBD1,TGTGCCTGGCGGACAGGGGGACCGAACACTGAAGCTTTCTTT,CAWRTGGPNTEAFF
14,TRBJ2-3,NA,TRBV6-6,NA,TGTGCCAGCAGTTACGGCCCCTCGAGCGTGACGCAGTATTTT,CASSYGPSSVTQYF
15,TRBJ1-2,NA,TRBV9,TRBD1,TGTGCCAGCAGCGTAGGAGACAGGGTAGGAGATGGCTACACCTTC,CASSVGDRVGDGYTF
16,TRBJ2-3,NA,TRBV2,TRBD2,TGTGCCAGCATGGGGCTAGCGGGAGGGGTCACAGATACGCAGTATTTT,CASMGLAGGVTDTQYF
14,TRBJ2-3,NA,TRBV6-6,NA,TGTGCCAGCAGTTTCGCGGCCGGCACAGATACGCAGTATTTT,CASSFAAGTDTQYF
15,TRBJ1-2,once,TRBV4-3,NA,TGCGCCAGCAGCCAAGATTGGCAGGGGAACTATGGCTACACCTTC,CASSQDWQGNYGYTF
17,TRBJ2-3,NA,TRBV4-2,TRBD2,TGTGCCAGCAGCCCTTGGACTAGCGGAGCTAGCACAGATACGCAGTATTTT,CASSPWTSGASTDTQYF
12,TRBJ2-7,NA,TRBV9,NA,TGTGCCAGCAGCGTAGAGGAGGGGGAGCAGTACTTC,CASSVEEGEQYF
15,TRBJ2-7,NA,TRBV19,TRBD1,TGTGCCAGTAGTACCGGGACAGGGTCCCCTTACGAGCAGTACTTC,CASSTGTGSPYEQYF
15,TRBJ1-6,NA,TRBV4-1,NA,TGCGCCAGCAGCTTCCGGGACACCACTAATTCACCCCTCCACTTT,CASSFRDTTNSPLHF
13,TRBJ1-5,few,TRBV28,NA,TGTGCCAGCGGGGCGCGGGGCGGACAGCCCCAGCATTTT,CASGARGGQPQHF
13,TRBJ2-5,few,TRBV27,NA,TGTGCCAGCAGTATACACAACCAAGAGACCCAGTACTTC,CASSIHNQETQYF
13,TRBJ2-4,once,TRBV11-2,NA,TGTGCCAGCAGCCGGGACCCCGGGAGCATTCAGTACTTC,CASSRDPGSIQYF
16,TRBJ2-3,NA,TRBV9,NA,TGTGCCAGCAGCGTAGGGGGAGCGGAAAGCACAGATACGCAGTATTTT,CASSVGGAESTDTQYF
14,TRBJ1-2,NA,TRBV29-1,TRBD1,TGCAGCGTTGAACGAAGGGGGCGGTGGAATGGCTACACCTTC,CSVERRGRWNGYTF
17,TRBJ2-2,NA,TRBV4-1,TRBD2,TGCGCCAGCAGCCGCGGACTAGCGGGGGTCAACACCGGGGAGCTGTTTTTT,CASSRGLAGVNTGELFF
16,TRBJ1-2,NA,TRBV25-1,NA,TGTGCCAGCAGTGAACCAGCCCGTGGGGGGTTCCATGGCTACACCTTC,CASSEPARGGFHGYTF
19,TRBJ2-1,NA,TRBV30,TRBD2,TGTGCCTGGAGGGCGCGGACTAGCGGGAGTTCTAGCTCCTACAATGAGCAGTTCTTC,CAWRARTSGSSSSYNEQFF
16,TRBJ2-3,once,TRBV7-2,TRBD1,TGTGCCAGCAGCTTAGAGGGGGACAGTTACACAGATACGCAGTATTTT,CASSLEGDSYTDTQYF
11,TRBJ2-2,once,TRBV11-3,NA,TGTGCCAGCAAGAGTGTCGGGGAGCTGTTTTTT,CASKSVGELFF
13,TRBJ1-3,few,TRBV28,NA,TGTGCCAGCAGTATTAGCTCTGGAAACACCATATATTTT,CASSISSGNTIYF
14,TRBJ2-7,once,TRBV4-3,NA,TGCGCCAGCAGCCAAGAACCAGGGAGCTACGAGCAGTACTTC,CASSQEPGSYEQYF
14,TRBJ2-2,NA,TRBV12-5,NA,TGTGCTAGCCAAGAGGAGGGGAGGTCCGGGGAGCTGTTTTTT,CASQEEGRSGELFF
14,TRBJ1-2,NA,TRBV11-2,NA,TGTGCCAGCAGCCCAGGGACCGTCCCATATGGCTACACCTTC,CASSPGTVPYGYTF
14,TRBJ2-7,many,TRBV6-6,NA,TGTGCCAGCAGTCTGACTTCGAGCTCCTACGAGCAGTACTTC,CASSLTSSSYEQYF
17,TRBJ2-7,few,TRBV28,TRBD2,TGTGCCAGCAGTGGACCGCGTAGCACTAGCGGGAGCTACGAGCAGTACTTC,CASSGPRSTSGSYEQYF